The entry below describes one TCR beta chain. This sample stems from a study of blood T cell repertoires in COVID-19. Study background: Collection of acute and convalescent COVID-19 samples took place in the United States, Italy and Spain.

TCRdb's table, derived via immunoSEQ multiplex PCR, lists solely in-frame clones and lacks some. The repertoire holds roughly 150,000 clones, with roughly 89% as singletons. The germline V gene has CDR1 LGHNA and CDR2 YSLEER. The CDR3 covers 15 residues. The ends were cut back, 1 base at V and 5 bases at J, with 15 bases in the middle. The chain carries TRBV4-3 and TRBJ2-7, with D possibly matching TRBD1 (6 bases). The sequence derives from a human donor in a cohort sampled during active COVID-19. Sequencing used peripheral blood. This chain's CDR3 is CASSQGVRGLNEQYF. The CDR3 bases are TGCGCCAGCAGCCAAGGGGTCAGGGGCCTGAACGAGCAGTACTTC.